The present TCR beta chain was sequenced within a study of Ad26.COV2.S vaccination and SARS-CoV-2 variants. Study as a whole: Recipients of Ad26.COV2.S got it intramuscularly, once or twice 56 days apart. Study-level findings and limits: Placebo recipients showed lower spike-specific TCR breadth than vaccinees. Substantial response breadth was reportedly seen for spike-specific CD8+ and CD4+ T cells after vaccination.

On this clone itself: Its antigen is not known.

Libraries were prepared by immunoSEQ multiplex PCR; TCRdb keeps only in-frame clonotypes and omits some of them. The sample shows 400,000 or so clones, roughly nine tenths of them seen only once. The treatment: some 20 received Ad26.COV2.S at low or high dose, single or two shots; 5 received placebo; per-sample allocation not given. Collection of the samples took place on day 63 after the first injection of vaccine or placebo. Ad26 vector vaccine expressed Wuhan-strain SARS-CoV-2 spike. The V gene lost 7 bases and the J gene lost 9 bases, with 10 bases spanning the gap. The CDR3 loop spans 12 amino acids.

This receptor was taken from a person aged 18-65 years who received the Ad26.COV2.S COVID-19 vaccine or a placebo. The chain employs TRBV12-3 or TRBV12-4 and TRBJ1-6; D uncertain. The sample was peripheral blood, taken in a trial of Ad26.COV2.S vaccine versus placebo. The CDR3 sequence: CASTMWGSPLHF. CDR3 DNA: TGTGCCAGCACCATGTGGGGTTCACCCCTCCACTTT.